These 30 T cell receptor beta chains share one sample of origin, sequenced in a study of shared clonotypes between healthy human individuals. Cells designated naive CD8 were CD45RO-negative and were positively selected for CCR7, with terminally differentiated effector memory CD45RA+ cells excluded. The protocol was immunoSEQ multiplex PCR, while the TCRdb copy is restricted to in-frame clones and leaves out a portion. The sample includes over 2,000,000 clones, 85% to 95% seen only once; the top ten take roughly 1.7%. Source material: naive CD8+ T cells from PBMCs. The receptors originated from a man aged 18 to 30 in good health. Some clones in this sample may be carry-over from other donors' samples.

V and J are TRBV4-3 and TRBJ1-5; D is undetermined. The CDR3 sequence is 14 residues long. The V and J ends lost 8 bases and 6 bases respectively, with 17 bases between them. Germline lookup yields CDR1 LGHNA and CDR2 YSLEER. The CDR3 coding sequence is TGCGCCAGCTCAATCTGGCATGGTAGTCAGCCCCAGCATTTT. Its protein is CASSIWHGSQPQHF.

V gene TRBV7-2 combines with J gene TRBJ2-2, with no clear D. V was pared by 5 bases and J by 5 bases, with 15 bases between. The CDR3 covers 15 residues. The germline gives CDR1 SGHTA, CDR2 FQGNSA. The CDR3 loop reads CASSPKPFGTGELFF. In DNA, the CDR3 is TGTGCCAGCAGCCCAAAACCCTTCGGGACCGGGGAGCTGTTTTTT.

This clone was observed a single time. V usage is TRBV18 and J usage is TRBJ1-1, with D possibly matching TRBD1 (6 bases). Trimming removed 2 bases from V and 2 bases from J, with 9 bases in between. This CDR3 region has 14 residues. Germline assignment: CDR1 KGHSH and CDR2 LQKENI. The CDR3 region is CASSPGGANTEAFF. In DNA form, the CDR3 reads TGTGCCAGCTCACCAGGGGGGGCTAACACTGAAGCTTTCTTT. The full variable domain, in which reference TRBV18 and TRBJ1-1 provide the parts outside the CDR3, is NAGVMQNPRHLVRRRGQEARLRCSPMKGHSHVYWYRQLPEEGLKFMVYLQKENIIDESGMPKERFSAEFPKEGPSILRIQQVVRGDSAAYFCASSPGGANTEAFFGQGTRLTVV.

V and J are TRBV5-6 and TRBJ1-1, with D possibly being TRBD1 (6 bases). Trimming cost V 4 bases and J 0 bases, with 16 bases left between them. The CDR3 is 16 residues long. CDR1 and CDR2 from the germline V gene are SGHDT and YYEEEE. CDR3 sequence (DNA): TGTGCCAGCAGCCCGGGAGGGGGATGGATGAACACTGAAGCTTTCTTT. Translating it yields CASSPGGGWMNTEAFF.

The V call is TRBV6-4, the J call TRBJ2-2, with D possibly matching TRBD2 (5 bases). Trimming removed 0 bases at V and 5 bases at J, with 10 bases between. The CDR3 has 15 residues. Germline V lookup: CDR1 MRHNA, CDR2 SNTAGT. The CDR3 DNA reads TGTGCCAGCAGTGACTCGACTACGGGGACCGGGGAGCTGTTTTTT. This translates into CASSDSTTGTGELFF.

The rearrangement joins TRBV5-8 to TRBJ2-3; TRBD2 matches 8 bases. The ends lost 6 bases at V and 1 base at J; junction bases unmatched: 10. Germline V gene data show CDR1 as SGHTS and CDR2 as YDEGEE. There are 16 residues in the CDR3. CDR3 sequence reads: CASIKLGLGGTDTQYF. The CDR3, as DNA: TGTGCCAGCATCAAATTGGGACTAGGGGGCACAGATACGCAGTATTTT.

Notes on this clone: This same CDR3 is encoded by further DNA sequences in the sample. This chain joins TRBV27 and TRBJ1-1; the D is unclear. V was pared by 3 bases and J by 7 bases, with 6 bases between. The CDR3 loop spans 11 amino acids. Germline lookup yields CDR1 MNHEY and CDR2 SMNVEV (reference sequence). DNA of the CDR3: TGTGCCAGCAGTTTTGCGGGTGAAGCTTTCTTT. Protein: CASSFAGEAFF.

This clone was seen only once. The same CDR3 can be traced to other DNA sequences in this sample. The rearrangement links TRBV27 to TRBJ2-7; perhaps TRBD1 as D (5 bases). Germline CDR1 is MNHEY and CDR2 is SMNVEV (reference sequence). V was shortened by 6 bases and J by 0 bases, with 6 bases between the two germline ends. There are 12 residues in the CDR3. The CDR3 sequence is CASRGDSYEQYF. As DNA, the CDR3 is TGTGCCAGCAGAGGGGACTCCTACGAGCAGTACTTC.

The table lists this clone with a count of one. The chain joins TRBV19 to TRBJ1-5; 7 bases line up with TRBD1. Germline V gene data show CDR1 as LNHDA and CDR2 as SQIVND (reference sequence). V trimming: 3 bases; J trimming: 6 bases; junction bases outside the gene matches: 8. The CDR3 sequence is 15 residues long. For the CDR3, the DNA is TGTGCCAGTAGTATCACGGCAGGGGGTAGTCAGCCCCAGCATTTT. It encodes CASSITAGGSQPQHF.

The CDR3 DNA is TGTGCCAGCAGCCCCGTGGGGGGGCATACTGAAGCTTTCTTT. Translation: CASSPVGGHTEAFF. The chain joins TRBV27 to TRBJ1-1, with D possibly TRBD1 on 6 matching bases. The V and J ends lost 6 bases and 5 bases respectively, with 16 bases between them. Germline V gene data show CDR1 as MNHEY and CDR2 as SMNVEV (reference sequence). The CDR3 sequence is 14 residues long.

The chain links TRBV9 to TRBJ1-6; no firm D call. Looked up from germline, CDR1 is SGDLS and CDR2 is YYNGEE. Trimming shortened V by 0 bases and J by 0 bases, and 10 bases separated the two germline ends. The CDR3 runs 17 residues. The CDR3 DNA sequence: TGTGCCAGCAGCGTAGCGTCGGGGTCCTCCTATAATTCACCCCTCCACTTT. Translating gives CASSVASGSSYNSPLHF.

This rearrangement joins TRBV28 to TRBJ1-3; D remains unclear. This CDR3 has 14 residues. Looked up from germline, CDR1 is MDHEN and CDR2 is SYDVKM. The V end lost 3 bases, the J end lost 0 bases, and 6 bases lay between the germline ends. CDR3 sequence: CASSFTISGNTIYF. Here the CDR3 DNA reads TGTGCCAGCAGTTTCACTATCTCTGGAAACACCATATATTTT.

The chain links TRBV2 to TRBJ2-1; D is possibly TRBD1 (6 bases). This CDR3 has 14 amino acids. The germline gives CDR1 SNHLY, CDR2 FYNNEI. With 3 bases removed from V and 6 bases from J, the gap between germline ends came to 12 bases. CDR3: CASSDYRVANEQFF. In DNA form, the CDR3 reads TGTGCCAGCAGTGATTACAGGGTGGCCAATGAGCAGTTCTTC.

This rearrangement joins TRBV29-1 to TRBJ2-1; D unresolved. The CDR3 has 12 residues. Germline V gene sequence: CDR1 SQVTM, CDR2 ANQGSEA. The ends were cut back, 7 bases at V and 5 bases at J, with 12 bases in the middle. In DNA, the CDR3 is TGCAGCGACAGAACTCTCCACAATGAGCAGTTCTTC. Translation gives CSDRTLHNEQFF.

V usage is TRBV7-3 and J usage is TRBJ2-3; D is perhaps TRBD1 or TRBD2 (5 bases each). The germline V gene has CDR1 SGHTA and CDR2 FQGTGA. This CDR3 has 15 amino acids. Trimming removed 3 bases from V and 3 bases from J, with 13 bases in between. The CDR3 loop is CASSFAGPGTDTQYF. CDR3 nucleotide sequence: TGTGCCAGCAGCTTTGCGGGCCCAGGGACAGATACGCAGTATTTT.

The chain has TRBV4-1 and TRBJ2-1; 7 nucleotides align to TRBD2. There are 13 residues in the CDR3. The junction had 5 bases not matched to a gene; V was cut back by 4 bases and J by 8 bases. The germline V gene has CDR1 MGHRA and CDR2 YSYEKL. CDR3 in DNA: TGCGCCAGCAGCCCTGGACTAGAAGATGAGCAGTTCTTC. Encoded protein: CASSPGLEDEQFF.

The J gene is TRBJ1-5, the V gene TRBV10-3; D is unclear. CDR3 size: 16 residues. The V gene's germline CDR1 is ENHRY and CDR2 SYGVKD. Trimming left V 3 bases short and J 4 bases short, with 16 bases between. The CDR3 DNA reads TGTGCCATCAGTGATGCCAGGTCGGTAGGAAATCAGCCCCAGCATTTT. Amino acids: CAISDARSVGNQPQHF.

The chain carries TRBV7-6 and TRBJ2-7; 8 positions match TRBD1. The ends lost 5 bases at V and 2 bases at J; junction bases unmatched: 8. The CDR3 is made up of 15 amino acids. Germline assignment: CDR1 SGHVS and CDR2 FNYEAQ. CDR3: CASSAAGTGPYEQYF. CDR3 sequence (DNA): TGTGCCAGCAGCGCAGCCGGGACAGGCCCCTACGAGCAGTACTTC.

The V and J genes are TRBV7-9 and TRBJ2-1; 7 nucleotides align to TRBD1. CDR3 length equals 17 residues. V lost 0 bases and J lost 4; bases outside the gene matches: 9. Germline V gives CDR1 SEHNR, CDR2 FQNEAQ (reference sequence). CDR3 sequence: CASSLAPTGATYNEQFF. Written as DNA, the CDR3 is TGTGCCAGCAGCTTAGCTCCCACAGGGGCAACTTACAATGAGCAGTTCTTC.

This clone was counted once. Additional DNA sequences in this sample encode the identical CDR3. The chain joins TRBV5-4 to TRBJ2-7; perhaps TRBD1 as D (5 bases). The CDR3 sequence is 13 residues long. The V end was cut by 0 bases, the J end by 6 bases, with 10 bases between. Germline loops: CDR1 SGHNT, CDR2 YYREEE (reference sequence). CDR3 loop: CASSLGAGPEQYF. The CDR3 DNA is TGTGCCAGCAGCTTGGGGGCAGGGCCCGAGCAGTACTTC.

The CDR3 nucleotides read TGTGCCAGCAGCACTAGCGGGAGGTATTATACGCAGTATTTT. Amino acids: CASSTSGRYYTQYF. The V and J genes are TRBV27 and TRBJ2-3; the match to TRBD2 covers 12 bases. V lost 6 bases to trimming and J lost 7 bases; unmatched junction nucleotides: 5. CDR3 size: 14 residues. Germline V gene sequence: CDR1 MNHEY, CDR2 SMNVEV (reference sequence).

The CDR3 coding sequence is TGCGCCAGCAGCCTCGGGGGGACAGGGATCTACGAGCAGTACTTC. Its translation is CASSLGGTGIYEQYF. The chain couples TRBV10-1 to TRBJ2-7; 9 bases align to TRBD1. Germline CDR1 reads WNHNN; CDR2 reads SYGVQD (reference sequence). The CDR3 covers 15 residues. The V segment lost 6 bases and the J segment 3 bases; nucleotides outside the gene matches: 9.

This clone turned up a few times. The chain joins TRBV28 to TRBJ1-5; D is possibly TRBD1 (5 bases). The V gene's germline CDR1 is MDHEN and CDR2 SYDVKM. V was clipped by 6 bases and J by 2 bases, with 14 bases between them. The CDR3 spans 15 residues. In DNA form, the CDR3 reads TGTGCCAGCAGGTACCGGGACTCCCGCAATCAGCCCCAGCATTTT. Protein: CASRYRDSRNQPQHF.

The chain carries TRBV27 and TRBJ1-1; 12 nucleotides match TRBD1. The CDR3 has 15 amino acids. The V gene's germline CDR1 is MNHEY and CDR2 SMNVEV (reference sequence). After removal of 6 bases from V and 7 bases from J, the junction contained 9 bases not matched to a gene. Here the CDR3 DNA reads TGTGCCAGCAGATCTGGGACAGGGGGCCGAAATGAAGCTTTCTTT. It encodes CASRSGTGGRNEAFF.

The chain employs TRBV28 and TRBJ1-2; D uncertain. The V gene's germline CDR1 is MDHEN and CDR2 SYDVKM. The germline V and J ends were trimmed by 5 bases and 4 bases, with 23 bases remaining between them. The CDR3 runs to 17 residues. The CDR3 bases are TGTGCCAGCAGTAATACCCCGGCTGGCCCCGGCAGCTATGGCTACACCTTC. Its translation is CASSNTPAGPGSYGYTF.

The chain combines TRBV4-3 with TRBJ2-7; D gene uncertain. CDR3 length: 13 amino acids. V dropped 0 bases and J dropped 2 bases, with 5 bases sitting between them. In germline, CDR1 is LGHNA, CDR2 YSLEER. CDR3 loop: CASSQDRTYEQYF. The CDR3 region has the DNA TGCGCCAGCAGCCAAGACAGAACCTACGAGCAGTACTTC.

The V gene is TRBV11-2, the J gene TRBJ2-3; 8 positions match TRBD2. The CDR3 spans 16 residues. Germline trimming cut 3 bases from V and 6 bases from J; bases unmatched to any gene: 11. Germline CDR1 SGHAT, CDR2 FQNNGV. In DNA form, the CDR3 reads TGTGCCAGCAGCTTCCAAGCGGGAGTAATCTCGGATACGCAGTATTTT. Its protein product is CASSFQAGVISDTQYF.

The chain couples TRBV5-1 to TRBJ2-5, with D unclear. From germline, CDR1 is SGHRS and CDR2 YFSETQ. V was clipped by 2 bases and J by 5 bases, with 10 bases between them. This CDR3 contains 13 residues. The CDR3: CASSFSSFETQYF. CDR3 nucleotides: TGCGCCAGCAGCTTTTCATCCTTTGAGACCCAGTACTTC.

The CDR3 bases are TGTGCCAGCAGCTTAGGGGGACACACTATGAACACTGAAGCTTTCTTT. Protein product: CASSLGGHTMNTEAFF. The rearrangement uses TRBV11-1 and TRBJ1-1, with D perhaps TRBD1 (6 bases). The germline V and J ends were trimmed by 1 base and 0 bases, with 12 bases remaining between them. The CDR3 length is 16 residues. Germline V gene data show CDR1 as SGHAT and CDR2 as FQDESV (reference sequence).

The chain joins TRBV6-5 to TRBJ2-1; the match to TRBD1 covers 7 bases. Looked up from germline, CDR1 is MNHEY and CDR2 is SVGAGI. The CDR3 runs to 13 residues. V trimming: 5 bases; J trimming: 8 bases; junction bases outside the gene matches: 6. CDR3 residues: CASSNRQGDEQFF. CDR3 nucleotide sequence: TGTGCCAGCAGTAACCGACAGGGCGATGAGCAGTTCTTC.